Listed below are T cell receptor beta chains from one sample, sequenced in a study of response to subunit inactivated influenza vaccine. TCRdb used MiXCR to reprocess the RT-PCR reads, holding one entry per CDR3 protein. This sample has fewer than 650,000 distinct CDR3 sequences, with 13% found just once. The input for sequencing was PBMCs from blood, taken 40 to 50 days after vaccination. The receptors derive from a man aged 50-59 years who received an inactivated influenza vaccine. CDR3s leave out the opening cysteine and the closing phenylalanine or tryptophan. Expanded clones get a size class; other rows say once, few or many, or leave the size out.

J	V	size	CDR3
TRBJ2-1	TRBV3-1	few	ASSPRDKTYNEQF
TRBJ2-3	TRBV7-3	-	ASSYGGSSTDTQY
TRBJ2-7	TRBV27	-	ASRPFAGTALYEQY
TRBJ1-4	TRBV15	few	ATSPRQTTNEKLF
TRBJ2-7	TRBV5-1	few	ASSVGLGRYEQY
TRBJ1-1	TRBV9	many	ASSVAQGFGTEAF
TRBJ2-3	TRBV7-9	-	ASSSSSDTQY
TRBJ1-1	TRBV5-1	few	ASSLAGHSEAF
TRBJ1-4	TRBV5-4	-	ASSLGRGAEKLF
TRBJ2-5	TRBV7-2	many	ASSFRVAETQY
TRBJ2-3	TRBV7-2	few	ASSLRQGGSTDTQY
TRBJ2-6	TRBV25-1	-	ASREAQGANVLT
TRBJ2-7	TRBV29-1	-	SVFGGDKGGYEQY
TRBJ1-5	TRBV5-1	few	ASSLDWGAGQPQH
TRBJ2-2	TRBV7-2	few	ASSLGSSGTRELF
TRBJ2-7	TRBV6-2/TRBV6-3	-	ASSYGGQAGSYEQY
TRBJ2-3	TRBV5-1	-	ASSLFGQGATDTQY
TRBJ2-2	TRBV9	few	ASSAGTAGAGELF
TRBJ2-3	TRBV11-2	few	ASSPTPGGGTQY
TRBJ2-7	TRBV5-1	few	ASSLASGRPQEQY
TRBJ1-4	TRBV6-5	few	ASSYSSGTGDATNEKLF
TRBJ2-3	TRBV12-3/TRBV12-4	few	ATKPSTDTQY
TRBJ2-1	TRBV9	few	ASSPHTEGFPRQF
TRBJ1-2	TRBV10-3	-	AISGQGARYGYT
TRBJ2-5	TRBV9	few	ASSVATDPNAAQY
TRBJ2-2	TRBV7-6	-	ASSYTDRGIGELF
TRBJ2-2	TRBV18	-	ASSPRLSVTGELF
TRBJ2-7	TRBV5-1	-	ASRETGAGYEQY
TRBJ2-3	TRBV5-1	many	ASSSWTDTDTQY
TRBJ1-1	TRBV20-1	-	SATEGARNTEAF
TRBJ2-3	TRBV20-1	-	SASKGQTLRDTQY
TRBJ1-3	TRBV20-1	-	SAREYRPISGNTIY
TRBJ2-3	TRBV29-1	-	SVERTGRVGDTQY
TRBJ1-2	TRBV12-3/TRBV12-4	-	ASSLGRRSVGYT
TRBJ1-4	TRBV20-1	-	SAAGVETGPEKLF
TRBJ2-2	TRBV12-3/TRBV12-4	many	ASSLGWGGAVTGELF
TRBJ2-1	TRBV10-3	few	AISENPLRGDEQF
TRBJ1-6	TRBV12-3/TRBV12-4	few	ASTLGPVNSPLH
TRBJ2-5	TRBV3-1	-	ASSQGWETQY
TRBJ2-7	TRBV5-6	many	ASSLEGELYRYEQY
TRBJ1-1	TRBV20-1	many	SAGQGRAF
TRBJ1-1	TRBV7-9	many	ASSLGRRMNTEAF
TRBJ2-3	TRBV4-2	-	ASGLWADTQY
TRBJ2-1	TRBV24-1	-	ATSDLDRASYNEQF
TRBJ1-6	TRBV20-1	few	SARGGPGGAPNSPLH
TRBJ2-7	TRBV6-1	-	ASSPTSGSQEQY
TRBJ1-1	TRBV4-3	-	ASSLWTGVNTEAF
TRBJ1-1	TRBV12-3/TRBV12-4	-	ASSLTAMRGF
TRBJ1-1	TRBV4-2	-	ASSQEVPGYAF
TRBJ2-3	TRBV20-1	many	SARDRTSGSFADTQY
TRBJ2-1	TRBV10-3	-	AIRGSGTTLDEQF
TRBJ2-5	TRBV20-1	-	SAREGETQY
TRBJ2-3	TRBV2	-	ASSRQAASTDTQY
TRBJ1-6	TRBV20-1	few	SASTMTGEYSPLH
TRBJ2-3	TRBV27	few	ASSLLLGQGDTQY
TRBJ2-5	TRBV29-1	many	SAGVLGRPAQETQY
TRBJ2-7	TRBV6-5	-	ASSDRTGEQY
TRBJ2-1	TRBV7-2	-	ASSRGGYYNEQF
TRBJ2-7	TRBV20-1	few	SAKRLTAYEQY
TRBJ1-6	TRBV4-1	few	ASSQGPGGSGTLH